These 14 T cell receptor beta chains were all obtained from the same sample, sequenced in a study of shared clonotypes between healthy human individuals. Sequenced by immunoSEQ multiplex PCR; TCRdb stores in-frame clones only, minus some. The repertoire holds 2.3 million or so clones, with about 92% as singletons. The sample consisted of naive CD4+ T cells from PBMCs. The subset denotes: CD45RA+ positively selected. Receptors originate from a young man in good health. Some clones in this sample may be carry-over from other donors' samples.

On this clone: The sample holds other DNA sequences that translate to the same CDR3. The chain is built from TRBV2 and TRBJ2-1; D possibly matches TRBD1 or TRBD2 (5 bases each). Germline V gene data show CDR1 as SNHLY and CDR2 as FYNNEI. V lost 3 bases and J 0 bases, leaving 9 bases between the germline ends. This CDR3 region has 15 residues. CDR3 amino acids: CASSEGRSSYNEQFF. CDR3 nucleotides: TGTGCCAGCAGTGAGGGACGGAGCTCCTACAATGAGCAGTTCTTC.

The CDR3 spells CASRTYGLGNYEQYF. CDR3 DNA: TGTGCCAGCCGGACCTACGGACTAGGTAACTACGAGCAGTACTTC. V usage is TRBV28 and J usage is TRBJ2-7; 7 bases line up with TRBD2. CDR3 length: 15 amino acids. V shed 8 bases and J 3 bases; nucleotides not matched to a gene: 13. Germline CDR1 is MDHEN and CDR2 is SYDVKM.

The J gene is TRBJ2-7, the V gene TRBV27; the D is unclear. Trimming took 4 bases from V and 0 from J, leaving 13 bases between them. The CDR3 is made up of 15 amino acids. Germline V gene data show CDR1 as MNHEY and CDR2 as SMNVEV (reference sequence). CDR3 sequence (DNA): TGTGCCAGCAGTTCCCTAGTAAAGAGCTCCTACGAGCAGTACTTC. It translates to CASSSLVKSSYEQYF.

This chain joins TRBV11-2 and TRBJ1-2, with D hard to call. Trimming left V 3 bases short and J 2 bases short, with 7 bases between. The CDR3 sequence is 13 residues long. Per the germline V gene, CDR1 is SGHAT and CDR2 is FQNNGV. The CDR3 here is CASSLRLNYGYTF. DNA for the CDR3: TGTGCCAGCAGCTTGAGGTTAAACTATGGCTACACCTTC.

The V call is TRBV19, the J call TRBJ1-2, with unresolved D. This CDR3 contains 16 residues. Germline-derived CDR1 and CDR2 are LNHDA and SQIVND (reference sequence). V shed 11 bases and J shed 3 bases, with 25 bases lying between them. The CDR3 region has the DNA TGTGCCTCCCGTCGTGTCCACTATAACGACGACTATGGCTACACCTTC. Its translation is CASRRVHYNDDYGYTF.

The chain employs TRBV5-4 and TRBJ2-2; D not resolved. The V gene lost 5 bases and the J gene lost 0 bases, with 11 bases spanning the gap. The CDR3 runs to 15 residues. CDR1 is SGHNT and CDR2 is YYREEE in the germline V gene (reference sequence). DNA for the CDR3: TGTGCCAGCAGGTCCCTTGGGGCGAACACCGGGGAGCTGTTTTTT. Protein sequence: CASRSLGANTGELFF.

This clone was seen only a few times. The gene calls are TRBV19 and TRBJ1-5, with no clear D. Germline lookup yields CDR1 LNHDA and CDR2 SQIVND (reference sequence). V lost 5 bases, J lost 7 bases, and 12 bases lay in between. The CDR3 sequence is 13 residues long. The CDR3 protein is CASSPPLVQPQHF. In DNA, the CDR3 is TGTGCCAGTAGTCCCCCTTTGGTCCAGCCCCAGCATTTT.

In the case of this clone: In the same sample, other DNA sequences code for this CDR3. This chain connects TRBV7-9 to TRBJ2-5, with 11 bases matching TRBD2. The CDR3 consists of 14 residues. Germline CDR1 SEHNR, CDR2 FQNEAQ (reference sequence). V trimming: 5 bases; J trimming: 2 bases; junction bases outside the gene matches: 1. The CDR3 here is CASSRLAGQETQYF. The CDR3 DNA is TGTGCCAGCAGCCGACTAGCGGGACAAGAGACCCAGTACTTC.

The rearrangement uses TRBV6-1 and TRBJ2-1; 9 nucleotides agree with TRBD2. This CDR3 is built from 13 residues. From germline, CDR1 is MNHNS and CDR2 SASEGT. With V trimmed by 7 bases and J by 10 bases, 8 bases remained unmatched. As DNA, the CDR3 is TGTGCCAGCAACGGGCTAGCGGGATACGAGCAGTTCTTC. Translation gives CASNGLAGYEQFF.

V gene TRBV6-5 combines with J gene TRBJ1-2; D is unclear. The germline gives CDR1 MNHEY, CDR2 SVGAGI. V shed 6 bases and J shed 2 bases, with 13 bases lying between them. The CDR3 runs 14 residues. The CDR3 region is CASSQGILNYGYTF. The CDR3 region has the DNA TGTGCCAGCAGCCAAGGAATACTAAACTATGGCTACACCTTC.

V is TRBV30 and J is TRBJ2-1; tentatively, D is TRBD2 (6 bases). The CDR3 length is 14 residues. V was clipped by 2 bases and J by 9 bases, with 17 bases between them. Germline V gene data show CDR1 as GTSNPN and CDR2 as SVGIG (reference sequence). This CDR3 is CAWSRTAGSGEQFF. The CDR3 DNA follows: TGTGCCTGGAGTCGGACGGCGGGAAGTGGTGAGCAGTTCTTC.

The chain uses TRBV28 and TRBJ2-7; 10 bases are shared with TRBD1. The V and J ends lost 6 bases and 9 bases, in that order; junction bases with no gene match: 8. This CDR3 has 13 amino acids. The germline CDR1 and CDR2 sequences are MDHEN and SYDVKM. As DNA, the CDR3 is TGTGCCAGCAGCCTTGGGACAGGGGAAGGGCAGTACTTC. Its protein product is CASSLGTGEGQYF.

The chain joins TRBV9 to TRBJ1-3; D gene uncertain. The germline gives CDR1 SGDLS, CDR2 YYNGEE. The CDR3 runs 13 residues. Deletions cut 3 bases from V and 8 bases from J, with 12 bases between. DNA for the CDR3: TGTGCCAGCAGCGCCCTCCCAGGACACACCATATATTTT. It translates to CASSALPGHTIYF.

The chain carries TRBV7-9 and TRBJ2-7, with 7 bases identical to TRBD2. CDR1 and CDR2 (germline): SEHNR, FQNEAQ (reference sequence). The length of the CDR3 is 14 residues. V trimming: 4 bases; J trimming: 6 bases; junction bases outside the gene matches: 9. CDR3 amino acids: CASSSLAGLVEQYF. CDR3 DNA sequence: TGTGCCAGCAGCTCCTTAGCGGGTTTGGTCGAGCAGTACTTC.